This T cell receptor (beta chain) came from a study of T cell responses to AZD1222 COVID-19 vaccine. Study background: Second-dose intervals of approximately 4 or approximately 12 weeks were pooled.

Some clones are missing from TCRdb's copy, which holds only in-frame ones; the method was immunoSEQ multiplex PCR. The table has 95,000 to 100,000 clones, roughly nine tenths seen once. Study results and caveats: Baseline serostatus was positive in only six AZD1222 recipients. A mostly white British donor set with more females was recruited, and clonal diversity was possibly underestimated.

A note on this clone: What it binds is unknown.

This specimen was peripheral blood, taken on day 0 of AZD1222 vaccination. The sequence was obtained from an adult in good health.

This CDR3 reads CASSKTGRNEKLFF. For the CDR3, the DNA is TGTGCCAGCAGCAAGACAGGTCGTAATGAAAAACTGTTTTTT. The chain joins TRBV7-8 to TRBJ1-4; D might be TRBD1 (6 bases). The CDR3 runs 14 residues. V was clipped by 5 bases and J by 4 bases, with 11 bases between them. Germline V gives CDR1 SGHVS, CDR2 FQNEAQ. The variable domain in full, with the rest retrieved from reference TRBV7-8 and TRBJ1-4, is GAGVSQSPRYKVAKRGQDVALRCDPISGHVSLFWYQQALGQGPEFLTYFQNEAQLDKSGLPSDRFFAERPEGSVSTLKIQRTQQEDSAVYLCASSKTGRNEKLFFGSGTQLSVL.